Listed below are T cell receptor beta chains from one sample, sequenced in a study of T cell responses to AZD1222 COVID-19 vaccine. The protocol was immunoSEQ multiplex PCR, while the TCRdb copy is restricted to in-frame clones and leaves out a portion. The table lists 100,000 or so clones, roughly nine tenths of them singletons. Sequencing was performed on peripheral blood, taken 28 days after the second AZD1222 dose. These TCRs come from an adult who received the AZD1222 COVID-19 vaccine. Both conserved end residues are part of each CDR3. D genes are given only for firm matches. Not all rows give a size; the values are once, few, many and, for expanded clones, a class.

>TRBV7-6|TRBJ1-2|NA|NA
TGTGCCAGCAGCCAAGGGGGTCCCGCGGGCTATGGCTACACCTTC
CASSQGGPAGYGYTF
>TRBV19|TRBJ2-3|NA|TRBD2
TGTGCCAGTAGTATCCGGACTAGCGGGAGTGATACAGATACGCAGTATTTT
CASSIRTSGSDTDTQYF
>TRBV7-6|TRBJ2-1|NA|NA
TGTGCCAGCAGCTCGGACAGCCTCTACAATGAGCAGTTCTTC
CASSSDSLYNEQFF
>TRBV7-9|TRBJ2-7|NA|NA
TGTGCCAGCAGCCGGAACCCCACAGGCGACGAGCAGTACTTC
CASSRNPTGDEQYF
>TRBV30|TRBJ2-7|once|NA
TGTGCCTGGAGTGTAGGGCCCTACGAGCAGTACTTC
CAWSVGPYEQYF
>TRBV19|TRBJ2-3|few|NA
TGTGCCAGTAGTATATCTTACAGTCTCACAGATACGCAGTATTTT
CASSISYSLTDTQYF
>TRBV7-3|TRBJ2-2|NA|NA
TGTGCCAGCAGCTTAACCGGGGCGAACACCGGGGAGCTGTTTTTT
CASSLTGANTGELFF
>TRBV6-2/TRBV6-3|TRBJ2-7|NA|TRBD2
TGTGCCAGCAGTTCGATTAGCGGGAACTCCTACGAGCAGTACTTC
CASSSISGNSYEQYF
>TRBV6-5|TRBJ2-5|once|TRBD2
TGTGCCAGCGGGCTAGCGGGAGCTCAAGAGACCCAGTACTTC
CASGLAGAQETQYF
>TRBV28|TRBJ1-1|NA|NA
TGTGCCAGCTCCCTGACTGAGGGGAACACTGAAGCTTTCTTT
CASSLTEGNTEAFF
>TRBV27|TRBJ1-1|NA|NA
TGTGCCAGCAGTTCCCAAGGGACTGAAGCTTTCTTT
CASSSQGTEAFF
>TRBV4-3|TRBJ1-4|NA|NA
TGCGCCAGCAGCCAAGATGAGGAGGGAGCGAAACTGTTTTTT
CASSQDEEGAKLFF
>TRBV6-5|TRBJ1-3|NA|TRBD1
TGTGCCAGCAGCCGCACAGGGGCCGAAAACACCATATATTTT
CASSRTGAENTIYF
>TRBV7-8|TRBJ1-2|NA|NA
TGTGCCAGCAGCGTCAGGGTTTACTATGGCTACACCTTC
CASSVRVYYGYTF
>TRBV12-5|TRBJ2-1|NA|TRBD2
TGTGCTAGTGTGGGACTAGACTTTTCCAATGAGCAGTTCTTC
CASVGLDFSNEQFF
>TRBV6-5|TRBJ2-1|NA|TRBD1
TGTGCCAGCAGTCCTCTCCGGACAGGGACAAATGAGCAGTTCTTC
CASSPLRTGTNEQFF
>TRBV3-1/TRBV3-2|TRBJ2-1|NA|TRBD2
TGTGCCAGCGGTACCGGGACTAGCGGTACGGAGCAGTTCTTC
CASGTGTSGTEQFF
>TRBV5-1|TRBJ2-2|NA|NA
TGCGCCAGCAGCTCCGCCGCAACGAACACCGGGGAGCTGTTTTTT
CASSSAATNTGELFF
>TRBV6-9|TRBJ2-7|NA|TRBD2
TGTGCCAGCAGTCCTTTTGTACGCGGGAGTACCGCCTACGAGCAGTACTTC
CASSPFVRGSTAYEQYF
>TRBV7-6|TRBJ2-3|NA|TRBD2
TGTGCCAGCAGCTTACTAGGGACTAGCGGGAGGGCACCAGATACGCAGTATTTT
CASSLLGTSGRAPDTQYF
>TRBV5-1|TRBJ1-2|NA|TRBD1
TGCGCCAGCAGCTTGGAAGGGACAGGGGACTATGGCTACACCTTC
CASSLEGTGDYGYTF
>TRBV5-1|TRBJ2-5|NA|NA
TGCGCCAGCAGCGTAACGCAAGAGACCCAGTACTTC
CASSVTQETQYF
>TRBV7-6|TRBJ1-6|NA|TRBD1
TGTGCCAGCAGCTTAAGTACAGGGGGTCTTTGGTCACCCCTCCACTTT
CASSLSTGGLWSPLHF
>TRBV3-1/TRBV3-2|TRBJ1-2|NA|NA
TGTGCCAGCAGCCAAGCCCTCGAGGATGGCTACACCTTC
CASSQALEDGYTF
>TRBV19|TRBJ1-6|NA|NA
TGTGCCAGGGAGGGGGGGGATTCACCCCTCCACTTT
CAREGGDSPLHF
>TRBV28|TRBJ2-1|NA|NA
TGTGCCAGCACCAGAGGTGCTCGGGGGAGACCATATGAGCAGTTCTTC
CASTRGARGRPYEQFF
>TRBV19|TRBJ2-6|NA|NA
TGTGCCAGCTGGACAGCTTTTACACCTTCTGGGGCCAACGTCCTGACTTTC
CASWTAFTPSGANVLTF
>TRBV6-1|TRBJ2-3|NA|NA
TGTGCCAGCAGTGATAGGGCACAAGCACTCACAGATACGCAGTATTTT
CASSDRAQALTDTQYF
>TRBV19|TRBJ1-1|once|TRBD1
TGTGCCAGTAGCGGACAGGGGGCGCGGACTGAAGCTTTCTTT
CASSGQGARTEAFF
>TRBV5-4|TRBJ1-2|NA|TRBD1
TGTGCCAGCAGCTTTGACAGGGGATCCTACACCTTC
CASSFDRGSYTF
>TRBV28|TRBJ1-4|NA|TRBD1
TGTGCCAGCAGATCCCCCTCCGGGACAGGGAATGAAAAACTGTTTTTT
CASRSPSGTGNEKLFF
>TRBV7-9|TRBJ1-4|NA|TRBD1
TGTGCCAGCAGTCGGGACAGGGAAGAAAAACTGTTTTTT
CASSRDREEKLFF
>TRBV30|TRBJ1-5|NA|TRBD1
TGTGCCTGGAGATTCCGGGACAGGGTTGATCAGCCCCAGCATTTT
CAWRFRDRVDQPQHF
>TRBV2|TRBJ2-7|NA|TRBD1
TGTGCCAGCAGCGGGACAGGGGGCGGCTTTGACGAGCAGTACTTC
CASSGTGGGFDEQYF
>TRBV19|TRBJ2-7|NA|TRBD1
TGTGCCAGTAGTAAGGGGACAGGGGCCTACGAGCAGTACTTC
CASSKGTGAYEQYF
>TRBV7-8|TRBJ2-7|NA|NA
TGTGCCAGCAGCCTCCCGCCCCTTAACGAGCAGTACTTC
CASSLPPLNEQYF
>TRBV12-5|TRBJ2-2|NA|TRBD1
TGTGCTAGTGGTTTCCTCCGACAGGGGGCCTGGGTCACCGGGGAGCTGTTTTTT
CASGFLRQGAWVTGELFF
>TRBV6-5|TRBJ2-3|few|NA
TGTGCCAGCAGTCCCGGGATTTGGAGCACAGATACGCAGTATTTT
CASSPGIWSTDTQYF
>TRBV28|TRBJ1-2|NA|NA
TGTGCCAGCAGTTCGTTGCCTGAGAGGTATGGCTACACCTTC
CASSSLPERYGYTF
>TRBV7-9|TRBJ1-1|once|TRBD1
TGTGCCAGCAGCCTCCGGGACAGTGTGAACACTGAAGCTTTCTTT
CASSLRDSVNTEAFF
>TRBV19|TRBJ1-2|once|NA
TGTGCCAGTAGTAAAGGGCAGGGAGGCTATGGCTACACCTTC
CASSKGQGGYGYTF
>TRBV5-1|TRBJ2-5|NA|TRBD2
TGCGCCAGCAGCCCGGGACTAGCGGACCAAGAGACCCAGTACTTC
CASSPGLADQETQYF
>TRBV28|TRBJ1-1|NA|NA
TGTGCCAGCAGAGTTGCGAACACTGAAGCTTTCTTT
CASRVANTEAFF
>TRBV28|TRBJ1-2|NA|NA
TGTGCCACCTCCCGGGGCAGGGGCTATGGCTACACCTTC
CATSRGRGYGYTF
>TRBV19|TRBJ1-6|once|NA
TGTGCCAGTAGTATGCGCTATTCACCCCTCCACTTT
CASSMRYSPLHF
>TRBV30|TRBJ2-4|NA|TRBD1
TGTGCCTCAACAGGGGCAGCCAAAAACATTCAGTACTTC
CASTGAAKNIQYF
>TRBV29-1|TRBJ2-7|NA|TRBD1
TGCAGCGTTGGAATAGAGACAGGGATAGGCGAGCAGTACTTC
CSVGIETGIGEQYF
>TRBV5-1|TRBJ1-1|NA|NA
TGCGCCAGCAGCGACCACAACAGGGTTTCTGAAGCTTTCTTT
CASSDHNRVSEAFF
>TRBV11-3|TRBJ1-1|NA|NA
TGTGCCAGCAGCTGGGGGATGAACACTGAAGCTTTCTTT
CASSWGMNTEAFF
>TRBV3-1/TRBV3-2|TRBJ1-2|NA|NA
TGTGCCAGCAGCCGACAGGCCTATGGCTACACCTTC
CASSRQAYGYTF
>TRBV30|TRBJ2-3|NA|NA
TGTGCCTGGAGTGTACCAAATCCTAGCACAGATACGCAGTATTTT
CAWSVPNPSTDTQYF
>TRBV15|TRBJ1-6|NA|NA
TGTGCCACCAGCAGCATTCTGGTTTTCGATTCACCCCTCCACTTT
CATSSILVFDSPLHF
>TRBV28|TRBJ1-5|NA|NA
TGTGCCAGCAGTTTATTACGGAGGGAGAATCAGCCCCAGCATTTT
CASSLLRRENQPQHF